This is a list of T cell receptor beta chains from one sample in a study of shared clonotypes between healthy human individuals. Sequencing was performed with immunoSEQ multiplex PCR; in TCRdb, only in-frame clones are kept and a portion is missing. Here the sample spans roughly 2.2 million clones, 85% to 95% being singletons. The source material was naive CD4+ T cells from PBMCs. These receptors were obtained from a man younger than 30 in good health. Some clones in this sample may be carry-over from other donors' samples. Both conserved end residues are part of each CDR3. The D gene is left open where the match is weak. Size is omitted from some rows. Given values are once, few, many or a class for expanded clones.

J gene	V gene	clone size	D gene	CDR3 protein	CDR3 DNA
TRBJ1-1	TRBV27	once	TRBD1	CASSLRQGGVKAFF	TGTGCCAGCAGCCTCAGACAGGGGGGGGTAAAAGCTTTCTTT
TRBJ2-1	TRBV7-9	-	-	CASSPRAGGADEQFF	TGTGCCAGCAGCCCCAGGGCCGGCGGGGCGGATGAGCAGTTCTTC
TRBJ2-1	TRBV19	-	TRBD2	CASSPFERESYNEQFF	TGTGCCAGTAGCCCCTTTGAGCGGGAATCCTACAATGAGCAGTTCTTC
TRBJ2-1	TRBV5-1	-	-	CASRTDSYNEQFF	TGCGCCAGCAGGACTGATTCCTACAATGAGCAGTTCTTC
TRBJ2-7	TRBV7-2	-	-	CASSGTRFGEQYF	TGTGCCAGCAGCGGTACTAGGTTTGGGGAGCAGTACTTC
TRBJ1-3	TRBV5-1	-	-	CASSLEAGLSGNTIYF	TGCGCCAGCAGCTTGGAGGCGGGCCTCTCTGGAAACACCATATATTTT
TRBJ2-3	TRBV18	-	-	CASSPVGAVDTQYF	TGTGCCAGCTCACCGGTGGGGGCGGTAGATACGCAGTATTTT
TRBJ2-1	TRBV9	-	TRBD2	CASSVAGLAEYNEQFF	TGTGCCAGCAGCGTAGCCGGACTAGCGGAATACAATGAGCAGTTCTTC
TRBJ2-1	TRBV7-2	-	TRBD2	CASSLVGTSGGEQFF	TGTGCCAGCAGCTTAGTAGGGACTAGCGGGGGGGAGCAGTTCTTC
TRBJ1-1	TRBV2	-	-	CAIPRGARTEAFF	TGTGCCATCCCGCGGGGGGCGAGGACTGAAGCTTTCTTT
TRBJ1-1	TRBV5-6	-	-	CASSLDWGNEAFF	TGTGCCAGCAGCTTGGATTGGGGGAATGAAGCTTTCTTT
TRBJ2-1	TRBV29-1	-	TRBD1	CSGITGGSYNEQFF	TGCAGCGGGATAACAGGGGGCTCCTACAATGAGCAGTTCTTC
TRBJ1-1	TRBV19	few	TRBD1	CASKLDRGTGGMDTEAFF	TGTGCCAGTAAATTGGACCGTGGGACAGGGGGCATGGACACTGAAGCTTTCTTT
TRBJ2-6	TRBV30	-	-	CAWSDRVTGANVLTF	TGTGCCTGGAGCGACCGGGTAACTGGGGCCAACGTCCTGACTTTC
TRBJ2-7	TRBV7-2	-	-	CASSAADEQYF	TGTGCCAGCAGCGCCGCTGACGAGCAGTACTTC
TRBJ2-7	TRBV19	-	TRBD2	CASSPLARGGYEQYF	TGTGCCAGTAGTCCACTAGCGCGGGGAGGCTACGAGCAGTACTTC
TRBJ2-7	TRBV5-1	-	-	CASSLEPTRNHEQYF	TGCGCCAGCAGCTTGGAGCCTACCCGAAATCACGAGCAGTACTTC
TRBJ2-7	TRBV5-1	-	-	CASSLGVAESYEQYF	TGCGCCAGCAGCTTGGGGGTAGCTGAGTCCTACGAGCAGTACTTC
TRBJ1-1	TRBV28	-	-	CASSSYIGGRRNTEAFF	TGTGCCAGCAGTTCCTATATAGGGGGTCGCAGGAACACTGAAGCTTTCTTT
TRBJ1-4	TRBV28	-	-	CASSLSRWGATNEKLFF	TGTGCCAGCAGTTTATCGAGGTGGGGTGCAACTAATGAAAAACTGTTTTTT
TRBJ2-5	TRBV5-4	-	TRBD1	CASSGDRGSVWETQYF	TGTGCCAGCAGCGGTGACAGGGGTTCCGTGTGGGAGACCCAGTACTTC
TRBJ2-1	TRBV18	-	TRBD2	CASSRRELVGNEQFF	TGTGCCAGCTCAAGGCGGGAGTTGGTCGGGAATGAGCAGTTCTTC
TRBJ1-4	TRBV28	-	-	CASRYTDRTNEKLFF	TGTGCCAGCAGGTATACGGACAGAACTAATGAAAAACTGTTTTTT
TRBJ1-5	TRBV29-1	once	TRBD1	CSVAGPGTGSDQPQHF	TGCAGCGTCGCTGGACCAGGGACAGGGAGCGATCAGCCCCAGCATTTT
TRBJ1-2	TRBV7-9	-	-	CASSPGQSYGYTF	TGTGCCAGCAGCCCCGGACAGTCCTATGGCTACACCTTC
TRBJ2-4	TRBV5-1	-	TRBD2	CASSARGLAVRAKNIQYF	TGCGCCAGCAGCGCGAGGGGACTAGCGGTAAGGGCCAAAAACATTCAGTACTTC
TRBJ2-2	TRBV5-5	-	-	CASSLKAGPSGELFF	TGTGCCAGCAGCTTGAAGGCAGGACCATCCGGGGAGCTGTTTTTT
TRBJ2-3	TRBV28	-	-	CASSQKGPKGQYF	TGTGCCAGCAGCCAAAAGGGCCCGAAGGGGCAGTATTTT
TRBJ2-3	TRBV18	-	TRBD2	CASSPLTSDGTQYF	TGTGCCAGCTCTCCACTGACTAGCGACGGTACGCAGTATTTT
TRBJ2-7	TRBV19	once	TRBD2	CASSPGTTRTGSVEQYF	TGTGCCAGTAGTCCCGGGACTACCAGAACTGGTTCCGTCGAGCAGTACTTC
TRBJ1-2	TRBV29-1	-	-	CSALGRTNYGYTF	TGCAGCGCACTGGGAAGGACTAACTATGGCTACACCTTC
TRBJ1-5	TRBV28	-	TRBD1	CASSPPGQGNQPQHF	TGTGCCAGCAGCCCCCCGGGACAGGGGAATCAGCCCCAGCATTTT
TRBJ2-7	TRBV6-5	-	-	CASSPRTWKEQYF	TGTGCCAGCAGTCCCCGGACCTGGAAAGAGCAGTACTTC
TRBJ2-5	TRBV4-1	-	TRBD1	CASSLRDSQETQYF	TGCGCCAGCAGCCTCCGGGACAGCCAAGAGACCCAGTACTTC
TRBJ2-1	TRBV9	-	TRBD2	CASSPLAGGPSKQFF	TGTGCCAGCAGCCCCTTAGCGGGAGGTCCCAGTAAGCAGTTCTTC
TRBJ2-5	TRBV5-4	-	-	CASSSWGGATQYF	TGTGCCAGCAGCTCGTGGGGGGGCGCGACCCAGTACTTC
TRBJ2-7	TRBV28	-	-	CASSLSGKGTYEQYF	TGTGCCAGCAGTTTATCAGGGAAGGGAACCTACGAGCAGTACTTC
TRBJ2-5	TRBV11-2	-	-	CASSLAVRVETQYF	TGTGCCAGCAGCTTAGCCGTTAGAGTAGAGACCCAGTACTTC
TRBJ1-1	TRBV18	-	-	CASSLQGSTEAFF	TGTGCCAGCTCACTGCAGGGGAGCACTGAAGCTTTCTTT
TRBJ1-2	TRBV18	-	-	CASSPSSDGYTF	TGTGCCAGCTCACCATCAAGCGATGGCTACACCTTC
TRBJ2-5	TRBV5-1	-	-	CASRRSWGQETQYF	TGCGCCAGCAGACGGAGCTGGGGGCAAGAGACCCAGTACTTC
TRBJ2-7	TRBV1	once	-	CTSSRSNIYYEQYF	TGCACCAGCAGCCGGAGCAACATCTACTACGAGCAGTACTTC
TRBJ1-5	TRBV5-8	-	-	CASSWGAQPQHF	TGTGCCAGCAGCTGGGGCGCTCAGCCCCAGCATTTT
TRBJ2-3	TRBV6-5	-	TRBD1	CASTRTGTADTQYF	TGTGCCAGCACCCGGACAGGGACGGCAGATACGCAGTATTTT
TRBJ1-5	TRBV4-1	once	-	CASSQVITFLGPQHF	TGCGCCAGCAGCCAAGTGATAACGTTTTTGGGGCCCCAGCATTTT
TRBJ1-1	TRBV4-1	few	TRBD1	CASSPGQGPIRNTEAFF	TGCGCCAGCAGCCCCGGACAGGGCCCAATCCGGAACACTGAAGCTTTCTTT
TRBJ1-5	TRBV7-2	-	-	CASSIDNQPQHF	TGTGCCAGCAGCATCGACAATCAGCCCCAGCATTTT
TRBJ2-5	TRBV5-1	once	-	CASSPRTEIETQYF	TGCGCCAGCAGCCCCCGGACAGAGATAGAGACCCAGTACTTC